These T cell receptor beta chains were read from a single sample in a study of persistence of HIV-infected CD4 T cells. These receptors' antigens are unknown. The table came from immunoSEQ multiplex PCR; TCRdb's copy has only in-frame clones and leaves some out. The sample includes 40,000 to 50,000 clones, approximately 72% of them seen just once. The sequencing here drew on CD4+ T cells sorted from PBMCs after 18-hour stimulation, taken from a patient who received antiretroviral therapy. The receptors originated from an adult man with HIV who was CMV-seropositive. Each CDR3 is given with its conserved first and last residue. D genes are given only for firm matches. Clone size is shown for a subset of rows, as once, few, many or a class of expanded clone.

clone_size: -
d_call: -
j_call: TRBJ1-3
v_call: TRBV30
cdr3_nt: TGTGCCTGGAGACTACAGGGCTCTGGAAACACCATATATTTT
cdr3_aa: CAWRLQGSGNTIYF

clone_size: many
d_call: -
j_call: TRBJ1-2
v_call: TRBV19
cdr3_nt: TGTGCCAGTACCGATCCAGGGGCCGCTAACTATGGCTACACCTTC
cdr3_aa: CASTDPGAANYGYTF

clone_size: few
d_call: -
j_call: TRBJ2-5
v_call: TRBV7-6
cdr3_nt: TGTGCCAGCGTTTTCTCAGGGAGTTGGCAGGAGACCCAGTACTTC
cdr3_aa: CASVFSGSWQETQYF

clone_size: -
d_call: -
j_call: TRBJ2-7
v_call: TRBV6-2/TRBV6-3
cdr3_nt: TGTGCCAGCAGTAAGGTCCGCTCCTACGAGCAGTACTTC
cdr3_aa: CASSKVRSYEQYF

clone_size: -
d_call: -
j_call: TRBJ1-2
v_call: TRBV3-1/TRBV3-2
cdr3_nt: TGTGCCAGCAGCCAATTCCTTGGGGATAACTATGGCTACACCTTC
cdr3_aa: CASSQFLGDNYGYTF

clone_size: once
d_call: TRBD1
j_call: TRBJ2-1
v_call: TRBV14
cdr3_nt: TGTGCCAGCAGCCAAGGGGACAGGGACATACGACTAGCACTATGGGAGCAGTTCTTC
cdr3_aa: CASSQGDRDIRLALWEQFF

clone_size: -
d_call: TRBD1
j_call: TRBJ2-7
v_call: TRBV7-9
cdr3_nt: TGTGCCAGCAGTTACGACAGGGGTCAACAGTACTTC
cdr3_aa: CASSYDRGQQYF

clone_size: -
d_call: -
j_call: TRBJ2-2
v_call: TRBV15
cdr3_nt: TGTGCCACCAGTCCGAAGCTGGGGGGCCGCACCGGGGAGCTGTTTTTT
cdr3_aa: CATSPKLGGRTGELFF

clone_size: -
d_call: TRBD1
j_call: TRBJ1-1
v_call: TRBV5-6
cdr3_nt: TGTGCCAGCAGCTTGGTTTACCGGACAGGGCTTCACACTGAAGCTTTCTTT
cdr3_aa: CASSLVYRTGLHTEAFF

clone_size: -
d_call: -
j_call: TRBJ1-1
v_call: TRBV5-5
cdr3_nt: TGTGCCAGCAGCTTGGAATTGAAGGTACAGACAGAAGCTTTCTTT
cdr3_aa: CASSLELKVQTEAFF

clone_size: -
d_call: -
j_call: TRBJ1-5
v_call: TRBV19
cdr3_nt: TGTGCCAGTAGTATTTTAGCGGGCAGCTTCAATCAGCCCCAGCATTTT
cdr3_aa: CASSILAGSFNQPQHF

clone_size: -
d_call: -
j_call: TRBJ2-4
v_call: TRBV2
cdr3_nt: TGTGCCAGCAGCCGCCGGGACCGTCAAAACATTCAGTACTTC
cdr3_aa: CASSRRDRQNIQYF

clone_size: -
d_call: TRBD2
j_call: TRBJ2-1
v_call: TRBV7-8
cdr3_nt: TGTGCCAGCGGTTTACTAGCGGGGGGGAATGAGCAGTTCTTC
cdr3_aa: CASGLLAGGNEQFF

clone_size: -
d_call: -
j_call: TRBJ1-1
v_call: TRBV30
cdr3_nt: TGTGCCTGGAGTCATCGCAGGGAAATTCAAACTGAAGCTTTCTTT
cdr3_aa: CAWSHRREIQTEAFF

clone_size: -
d_call: -
j_call: TRBJ1-2
v_call: TRBV3-1/TRBV3-2
cdr3_nt: TGTGCCAGCATCCTGGTACCGGACTCTAACTATGGCTACACCTTC
cdr3_aa: CASILVPDSNYGYTF

clone_size: once
d_call: -
j_call: TRBJ2-1
v_call: TRBV7-2
cdr3_nt: TGTGCCAGCAGCTTAGCGGGGCACACCTCCTACAATGAGCAGTTCTTC
cdr3_aa: CASSLAGHTSYNEQFF

clone_size: -
d_call: -
j_call: TRBJ1-1
v_call: TRBV30
cdr3_nt: TGTGCCTGGAGTGACCACAGAGTCCAAGCTTTCTTT
cdr3_aa: CAWSDHRVQAFF

clone_size: -
d_call: TRBD1
j_call: TRBJ1-4
v_call: TRBV5-1
cdr3_nt: TGCGCCAGCAGCTCACAGGGGACTAATGAAAAACTGTTTTTT
cdr3_aa: CASSSQGTNEKLFF

clone_size: -
d_call: -
j_call: TRBJ1-2
v_call: TRBV5-4
cdr3_nt: TGTGCCAGCAGCTTGCAGGTCCCGGGAGGCTACACCTTC
cdr3_aa: CASSLQVPGGYTF

clone_size: -
d_call: TRBD1
j_call: TRBJ2-2
v_call: TRBV7-3
cdr3_nt: TGTGCCAGCAGCTCGACAGGGCTGAACACCGGGGAGCTGTTTTTT
cdr3_aa: CASSSTGLNTGELFF

clone_size: -
d_call: -
j_call: TRBJ1-5
v_call: TRBV3-1/TRBV3-2
cdr3_nt: TGTGCCAGCAGCCAGGGGCGGGGACCGGGGCCCCAGCATTTT
cdr3_aa: CASSQGRGPGPQHF

clone_size: -
d_call: -
j_call: TRBJ2-7
v_call: TRBV14
cdr3_nt: TGTGCCAGCAGCCAAGGACGGCCTGCGGATGGCGAGCAGTACTTC
cdr3_aa: CASSQGRPADGEQYF

clone_size: -
d_call: -
j_call: TRBJ2-3
v_call: TRBV2
cdr3_nt: TGTGCCAGTAGGATTGGCACAGATACGCAGTATTTT
cdr3_aa: CASRIGTDTQYF

clone_size: -
d_call: -
j_call: TRBJ1-1
v_call: TRBV6-5
cdr3_nt: TGTGCCAGCAGTTACTCGACTCGGTTCACTGAAGCTTTCTTT
cdr3_aa: CASSYSTRFTEAFF

clone_size: -
d_call: -
j_call: TRBJ1-4
v_call: TRBV29-1
cdr3_nt: TGCAGCGTTGCACGCCAGGATGCAACTAATGAAAAACTGTTTTTT
cdr3_aa: CSVARQDATNEKLFF

clone_size: few
d_call: -
j_call: TRBJ1-1
v_call: TRBV7-9
cdr3_nt: TGTGCCAGCAGCTTAATTCCAACCGAAGCTTTCTTT
cdr3_aa: CASSLIPTEAFF

clone_size: -
d_call: -
j_call: TRBJ2-7
v_call: TRBV6-2/TRBV6-3
cdr3_nt: TGTGCCAGCAGTTACGGCTGGGGGCCCGCCTACGAGCAGTACTTC
cdr3_aa: CASSYGWGPAYEQYF

clone_size: few
d_call: -
j_call: TRBJ2-7
v_call: TRBV6-1
cdr3_nt: TGTGCCAGCAGTGAATGGAGACGGCTCTCCTACGAGCAGTACTTC
cdr3_aa: CASSEWRRLSYEQYF

clone_size: -
d_call: TRBD1
j_call: TRBJ2-1
v_call: TRBV9
cdr3_nt: TGTGCCAGCAGCATCGGACAGGGGAGTGAAAATGAGCAGTTCTTC
cdr3_aa: CASSIGQGSENEQFF

clone_size: -
d_call: -
j_call: TRBJ1-1
v_call: TRBV28
cdr3_nt: TGTGCCAGCAGTCTACAGAACACTGAAGCTTTCTTT
cdr3_aa: CASSLQNTEAFF

clone_size: -
d_call: -
j_call: TRBJ1-2
v_call: TRBV7-6
cdr3_nt: TGTGCCAGCAGCTCCTGGGATACATCCGGGACGGCCACTAACTATGGCTACACCTTC
cdr3_aa: CASSSWDTSGTATNYGYTF

clone_size: -
d_call: -
j_call: TRBJ2-1
v_call: TRBV7-9
cdr3_nt: TGTGCCAGCCTATATGCGGGGAATGAGCAGTTCTTC
cdr3_aa: CASLYAGNEQFF

clone_size: -
d_call: -
j_call: TRBJ1-2
v_call: TRBV5-8
cdr3_nt: TGTGCCAGCAGCCCTTTGAGAGCGCGATCCGAAGGCTACACCTTC
cdr3_aa: CASSPLRARSEGYTF

clone_size: -
d_call: TRBD1
j_call: TRBJ2-2
v_call: TRBV19
cdr3_nt: TGTGCCAGTAGTATCAGGGGACAGGGGGCTAAGAGCACCGGGGAGCTGTTTTTT
cdr3_aa: CASSIRGQGAKSTGELFF

clone_size: -
d_call: -
j_call: TRBJ1-3
v_call: TRBV29-1
cdr3_nt: TGCAGCGCATCCAGGGGTCTAAAAGGAAACACCATATATTTT
cdr3_aa: CSASRGLKGNTIYF